This TCR beta chain was identified in a study of CD4 T cells in relation to SARS-CoV-2 and coronaviruses. Study findings and constraints: In roughly 60% of donors, memory CD4+ clonotypes crossrecognized SARS-CoV-2 and at least one common cold coronavirus spike.

Trimming took off 0 bases at V and 1 base at J, with 0 bases between the two ends. The CDR3 has 12 residues. Germline V gene lookup returns CDR1 SGHAT and CDR2 FQNNGV. Assay used: immunoSEQ multiplex PCR; TCRdb lists only in-frame clones, some missing. The table records 65,000 or so clones, about nine tenths of them present only once. Unexposed donor CD4+ T cells date from about 2011-2019, before the COVID-19 pandemic. Turning to this clone: Its cognate antigen is unknown.

Sequencing was performed on memory CD4+ T cells from PBMCs. The rearrangement links TRBV11-2 to TRBJ2-5, with unresolved D. This sequence was found in a human donor in good health. CDR3 in amino acids: CASSLDQETQYF. CDR3 DNA sequence: TGTGCCAGCAGCTTAGACCAAGAGACCCAGTACTTC. Full variable domain (missing parts from reference TRBV11-2 and TRBJ2-5): EAGVAQSPRYKIIEKRQSVAFWCNPISGHATLYWYQQILGQGPKLLIQFQNNGVVDDSQLPKDRFSAERLKGVDSTLKIQPAKLEDSAVYLCASSLDQETQYFGPGTRLLVL.